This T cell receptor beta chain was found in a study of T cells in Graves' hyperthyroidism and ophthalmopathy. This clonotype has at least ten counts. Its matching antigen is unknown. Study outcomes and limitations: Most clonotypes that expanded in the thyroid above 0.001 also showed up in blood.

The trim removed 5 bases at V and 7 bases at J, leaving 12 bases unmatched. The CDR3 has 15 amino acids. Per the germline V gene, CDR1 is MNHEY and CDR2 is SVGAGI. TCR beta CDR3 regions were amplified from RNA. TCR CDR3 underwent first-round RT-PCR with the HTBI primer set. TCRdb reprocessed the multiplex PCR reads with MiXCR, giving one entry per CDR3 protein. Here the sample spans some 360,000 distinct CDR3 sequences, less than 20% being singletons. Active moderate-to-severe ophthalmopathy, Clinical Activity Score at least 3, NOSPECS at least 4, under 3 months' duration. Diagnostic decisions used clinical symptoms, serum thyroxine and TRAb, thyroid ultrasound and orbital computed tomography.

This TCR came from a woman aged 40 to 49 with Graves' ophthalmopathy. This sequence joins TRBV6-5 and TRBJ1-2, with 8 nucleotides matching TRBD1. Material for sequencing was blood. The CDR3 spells CASSPQIQGAGGYTF. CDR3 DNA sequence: TGTGCCAGCAGTCCCCAGATTCAGGGGGCGGGTGGCTACACCTTC.